This T cell receptor (beta chain) originates from a study of T cells in Graves' hyperthyroidism and ophthalmopathy. RNA transcripts gave rise to amplified TCR beta CDR3 regions. HTBI primers were the set used in a first-round RT-PCR of the TCR CDR3. A single record per CDR3 protein comes from TCRdb applying MiXCR to the multiplex PCR reads. The data show 450,000 to 700,000 distinct CDR3 sequences, 46% seen once. The study left out patients who had uncontrolled infection, other autoimmune disease, pregnancy or lactation. Study-wide points: Researchers found most expanded thyroid clonotypes above 0.001 in blood as well.

This clonotype was seen repeatedly, ten times or more. Its target is unknown. The CDR3 length is 13 residues. V dropped 6 bases and J dropped 4 bases, with 16 bases sitting between them. CDR1 and CDR2 (germline): DFQATT, SNEGSKA (reference sequence). This TCR was sampled from an adult woman with Graves' disease, either hyperthyroidism or ophthalmopathy (not recorded which). The chain couples TRBV20-1 to TRBJ2-7; a weak D match, TRBD2 (6 bases). Material: peripheral blood or thyroid tissue (not recorded which). CDR3 in DNA: TGCAGTGCCCGCAGTAGGCGGGGTTACGAGCAGTACTTC. Translation gives CSARSRRGYEQYF.